The source of this T cell receptor beta chain is a study of blood T cell repertoires in COVID-19. The wider study: In each case, the material was cDNA or gDNA derived from T cells, B-cell-depleted T cells, or PBMCs.

In the study's own analysis: Cell counts per sample came from amplifying reference gene primers. Sequencing used immunoSEQ multiplex PCR; TCRdb keeps in-frame clones, though not all of them. That table is the source of V, J and clone size, and D and trimming were worked out from the DNA. The repertoire holds about 47,000 clones, with 75% to 95% as singletons. This sequence was found in a man aged 65 to 79 with active COVID-19. Sequencing was performed on peripheral blood.

CDR3 bases: TGCGCCAGCAGCCAACTGGGCGCTAGCTGGAATGAGCAGTTCTTC. Its protein product is CASSQLGASWNEQFF. The chain uses TRBV4-1 and TRBJ2-1, with D possibly matching TRBD2 (5 bases). This CDR3 is 15 amino acids long. The V gene's germline CDR1 is MGHRA and CDR2 YSYEKL. V was trimmed by 2 bases and J by 7 bases, leaving 15 bases between them.